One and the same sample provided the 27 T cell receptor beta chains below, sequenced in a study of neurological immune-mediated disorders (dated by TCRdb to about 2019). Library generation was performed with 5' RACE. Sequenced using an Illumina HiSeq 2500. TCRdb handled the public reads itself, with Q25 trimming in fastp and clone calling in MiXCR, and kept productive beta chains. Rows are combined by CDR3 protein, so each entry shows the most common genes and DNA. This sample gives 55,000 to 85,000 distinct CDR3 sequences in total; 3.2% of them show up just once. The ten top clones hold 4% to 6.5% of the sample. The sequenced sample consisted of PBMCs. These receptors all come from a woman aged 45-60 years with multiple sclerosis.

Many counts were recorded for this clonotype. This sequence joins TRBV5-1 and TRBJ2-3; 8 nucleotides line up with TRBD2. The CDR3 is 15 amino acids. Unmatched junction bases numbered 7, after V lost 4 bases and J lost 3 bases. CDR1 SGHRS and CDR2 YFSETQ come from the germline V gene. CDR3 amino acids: CASSRPGGGTDTQYF. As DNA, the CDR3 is TGCGCCAGCAGCCGCCCCGGGGGGGGTACAGATACGCAGTATTTT.

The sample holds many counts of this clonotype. In DNA form, the CDR3 reads TGCAGCCCAATCCCCGTGGACAGCATGAACACTGAAGCTTTCTTT. It is translated as CSPIPVDSMNTEAFF. This rearrangement joins TRBV20-1 to TRBJ1-1; D might be TRBD1 (6 bases). The germline CDR1 and CDR2 sequences are DFQATT and SNEGSKA (reference sequence). This CDR3 has 15 amino acids.

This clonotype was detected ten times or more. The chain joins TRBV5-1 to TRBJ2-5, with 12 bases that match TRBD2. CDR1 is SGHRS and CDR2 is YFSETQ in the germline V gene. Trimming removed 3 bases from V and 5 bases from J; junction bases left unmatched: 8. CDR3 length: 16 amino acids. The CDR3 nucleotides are TGCGCCAGCAGCTCTATCGGACTAGCGGGGAGGGAGACCCAGTACTTC. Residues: CASSSIGLAGRETQYF.

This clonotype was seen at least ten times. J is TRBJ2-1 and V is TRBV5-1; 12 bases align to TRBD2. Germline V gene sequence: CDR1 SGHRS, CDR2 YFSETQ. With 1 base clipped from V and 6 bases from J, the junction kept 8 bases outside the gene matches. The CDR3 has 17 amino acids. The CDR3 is CASSLRASGGAGNEQFF. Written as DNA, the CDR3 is TGCGCCAGCAGCTTGCGCGCTAGCGGGGGGGCCGGCAATGAGCAGTTCTTC.

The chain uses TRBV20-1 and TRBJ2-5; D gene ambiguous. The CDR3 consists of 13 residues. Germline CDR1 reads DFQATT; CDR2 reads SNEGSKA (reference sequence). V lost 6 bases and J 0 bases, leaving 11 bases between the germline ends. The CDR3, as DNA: TGCAGTGCCCCTGGCCGGGACCAAGAGACCCAGTACTTC. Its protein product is CSAPGRDQETQYF.

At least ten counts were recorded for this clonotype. The CDR3 DNA reads as TGCAGTGCTAGAGTACCCCCAGGGCTGAATGAGCAGTTCTTC. Residues: CSARVPPGLNEQFF. The chain employs TRBV20-1 and TRBJ2-1; D is possibly TRBD1 (5 bases). The V and J ends lost 1 base and 7 bases respectively, with 14 bases between them. There are 14 residues in the CDR3. The germline V gene has CDR1 DFQATT and CDR2 SNEGSKA (reference sequence).

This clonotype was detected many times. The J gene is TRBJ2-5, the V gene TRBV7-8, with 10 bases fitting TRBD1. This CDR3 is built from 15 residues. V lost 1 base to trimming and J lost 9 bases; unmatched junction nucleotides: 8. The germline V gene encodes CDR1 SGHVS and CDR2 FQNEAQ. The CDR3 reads CASSLVRGQGRAQYF. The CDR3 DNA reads TGTGCCAGCAGCTTAGTGAGGGGACAGGGGAGGGCCCAGTACTTC. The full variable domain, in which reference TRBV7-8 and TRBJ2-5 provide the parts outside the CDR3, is GAGVSQSPRYKVAKRGQDVALRCDPISGHVSLFWYQQALGQGPEFLTYFQNEAQLDKSGLPSDRFFAERPEGSVSTLKIQRTQQEDSAVYLCASSLVRGQGRAQYFGPGTRLLVL.

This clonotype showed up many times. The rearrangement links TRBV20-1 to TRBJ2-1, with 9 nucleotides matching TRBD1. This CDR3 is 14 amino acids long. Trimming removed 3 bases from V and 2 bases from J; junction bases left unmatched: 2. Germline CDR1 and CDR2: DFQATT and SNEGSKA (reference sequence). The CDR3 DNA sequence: TGCAGTGCTAGGGACAGGGGACCCTACAATGAGCAGTTCTTC. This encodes CSARDRGPYNEQFF.

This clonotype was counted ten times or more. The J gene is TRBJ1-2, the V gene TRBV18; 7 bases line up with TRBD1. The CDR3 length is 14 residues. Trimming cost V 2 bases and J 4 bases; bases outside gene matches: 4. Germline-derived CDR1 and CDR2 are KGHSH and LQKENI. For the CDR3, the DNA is TGTGCCAGCTCACCAGAGGCAGGGGGCTATGGCTACACCTTC. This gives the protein CASSPEAGGYGYTF. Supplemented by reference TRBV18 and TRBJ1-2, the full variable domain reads NAGVMQNPRHLVRRRGQEARLRCSPMKGHSHVYWYRQLPEEGLKFMVYLQKENIIDESGMPKERFSAEFPKEGPSILRIQQVVRGDSAAYFCASSPEAGGYGYTFGSGTRLTVV.

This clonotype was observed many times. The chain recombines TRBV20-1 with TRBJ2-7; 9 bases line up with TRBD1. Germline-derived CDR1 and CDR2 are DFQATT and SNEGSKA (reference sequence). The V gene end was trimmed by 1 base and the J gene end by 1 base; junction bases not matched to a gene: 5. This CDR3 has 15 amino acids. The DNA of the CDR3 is TGCAGTGCTAGAGGGGGGGACAGGGCATCCTACGAGCAGTACGTC. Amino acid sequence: CSARGGDRASYEQYV.

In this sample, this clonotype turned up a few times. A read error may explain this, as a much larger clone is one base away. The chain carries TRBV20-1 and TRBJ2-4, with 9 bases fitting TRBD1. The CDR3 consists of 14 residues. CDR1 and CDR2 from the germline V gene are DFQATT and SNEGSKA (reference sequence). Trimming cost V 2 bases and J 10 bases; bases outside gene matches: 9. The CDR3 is CSARSGGQGKIQYF. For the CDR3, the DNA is TGCAGTGCTAGATCAGGGGGACAGGGCAAAATTCAGTACTTC.

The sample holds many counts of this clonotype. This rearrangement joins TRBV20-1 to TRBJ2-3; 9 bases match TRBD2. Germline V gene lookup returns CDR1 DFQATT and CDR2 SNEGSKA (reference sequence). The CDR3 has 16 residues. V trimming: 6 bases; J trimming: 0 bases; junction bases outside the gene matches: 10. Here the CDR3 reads CSAGAASGTSTDTQYF. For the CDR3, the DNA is TGCAGTGCCGGTGCGGCTAGCGGGACTAGCACAGATACGCAGTATTTT.

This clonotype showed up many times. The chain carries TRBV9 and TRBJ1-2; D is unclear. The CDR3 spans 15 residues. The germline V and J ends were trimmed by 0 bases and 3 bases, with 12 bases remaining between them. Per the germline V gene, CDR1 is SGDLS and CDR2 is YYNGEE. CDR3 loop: CASSVGDPSDYGYTF. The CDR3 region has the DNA TGTGCCAGCAGCGTAGGCGACCCCTCGGACTATGGCTACACCTTC.

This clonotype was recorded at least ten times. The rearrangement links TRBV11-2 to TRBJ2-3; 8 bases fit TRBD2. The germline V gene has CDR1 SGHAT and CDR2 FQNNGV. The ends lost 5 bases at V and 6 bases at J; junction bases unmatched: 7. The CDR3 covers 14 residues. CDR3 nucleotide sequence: TGTGCCAGCAGCCCCAGCGGGGGTGATGATACGCAGTATTTT. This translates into CASSPSGGDDTQYF.

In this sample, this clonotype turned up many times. The CDR3 region has the DNA TGTGCCAGCAGCCCCAGGGTCGTAGGGCACAATGAGCAGTTCTTC. This encodes CASSPRVVGHNEQFF. This chain links TRBV11-3 with TRBJ2-1, with TRBD1 as a possible D gene (5 bases). Germline CDR1 and CDR2: SGHNT and YENEEA. V lost 5 bases, J lost 5 bases, and 16 bases lay in between. The CDR3 consists of 15 residues. The whole variable domain, filled in from reference TRBV11-3 and TRBJ2-1, reads EAGVVQSPRYKIIEKKQPVAFWCNPISGHNTLYWYLQNLGQGPELLIRYENEEAVDDSQLPKDRFSAERLKGVDSTLKIQPAELGDSAVYLCASSPRVVGHNEQFFGPGTRLTVL.

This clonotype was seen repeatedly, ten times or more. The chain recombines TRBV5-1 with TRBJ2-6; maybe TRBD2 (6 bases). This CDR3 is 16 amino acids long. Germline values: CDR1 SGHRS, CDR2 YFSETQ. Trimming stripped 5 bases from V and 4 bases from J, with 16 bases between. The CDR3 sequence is CASRPEGGDGANVLTF. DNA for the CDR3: TGCGCCAGCAGGCCCGAAGGAGGGGACGGGGCCAACGTCCTGACTTTC.

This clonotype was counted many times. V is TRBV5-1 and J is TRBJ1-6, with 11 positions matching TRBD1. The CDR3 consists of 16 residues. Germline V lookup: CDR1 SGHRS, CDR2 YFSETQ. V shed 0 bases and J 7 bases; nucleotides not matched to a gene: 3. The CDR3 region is CASSLGGQGGNSPLHF. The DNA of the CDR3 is TGCGCCAGCAGCTTGGGGGGACAGGGGGGAAATTCACCCCTCCACTTT.

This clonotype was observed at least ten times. The CDR3 loop is CASSQVGGGEQETQYF. CDR3 coding DNA: TGTGCCAGCAGCCAAGTTGGCGGGGGGGAACAAGAGACCCAGTACTTC. The V call is TRBV3-1, the J call TRBJ2-5, with TRBD2 matching over 9 bases. V lost 1 base to trimming and J lost 2 bases; unmatched junction nucleotides: 5. The germline V gene encodes CDR1 LGHDT and CDR2 YNNKEL (reference sequence). The CDR3 spans 16 residues.

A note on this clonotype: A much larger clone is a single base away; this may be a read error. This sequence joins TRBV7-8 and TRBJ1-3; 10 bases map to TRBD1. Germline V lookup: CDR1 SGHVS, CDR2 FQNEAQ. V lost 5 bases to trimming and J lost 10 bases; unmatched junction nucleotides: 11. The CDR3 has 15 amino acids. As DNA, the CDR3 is TGTGCCAGCAGCCGCCGTTTGACAGGGGGCAAAACCATATATTTT. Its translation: CASSRRLTGGKTIYF.

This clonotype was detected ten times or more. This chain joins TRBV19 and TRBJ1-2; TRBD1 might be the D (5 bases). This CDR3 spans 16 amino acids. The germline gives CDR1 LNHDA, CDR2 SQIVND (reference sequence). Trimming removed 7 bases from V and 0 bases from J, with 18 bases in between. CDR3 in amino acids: CASKRDGIRTNYGYTF. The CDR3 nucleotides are TGTGCCAGTAAACGGGACGGAATAAGAACTAACTATGGCTACACCTTC.

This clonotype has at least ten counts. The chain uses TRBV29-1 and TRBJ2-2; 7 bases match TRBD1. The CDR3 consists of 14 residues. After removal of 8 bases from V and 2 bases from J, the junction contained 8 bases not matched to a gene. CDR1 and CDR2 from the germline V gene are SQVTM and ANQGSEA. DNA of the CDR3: TGCAGCACAACAGGGGTTAGTAACACCGGGGAGCTGTTTTTT. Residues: CSTTGVSNTGELFF.

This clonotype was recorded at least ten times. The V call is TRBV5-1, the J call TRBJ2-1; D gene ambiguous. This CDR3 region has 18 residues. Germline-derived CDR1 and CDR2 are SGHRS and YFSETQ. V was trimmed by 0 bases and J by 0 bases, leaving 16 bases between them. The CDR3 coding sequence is TGCGCCAGCAGCTTGGTCGTAGCTGGCCTTAGCTCCTACAATGAGCAGTTCTTC. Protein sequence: CASSLVVAGLSSYNEQFF.

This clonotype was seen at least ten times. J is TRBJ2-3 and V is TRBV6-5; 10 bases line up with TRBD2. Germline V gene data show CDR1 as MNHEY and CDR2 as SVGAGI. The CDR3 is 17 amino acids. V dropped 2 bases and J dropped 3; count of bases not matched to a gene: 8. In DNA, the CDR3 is TGTGCCAGCAGTTACCATACGACTAGCGGGTTTACAGATACGCAGTATTTT. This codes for CASSYHTTSGFTDTQYF.

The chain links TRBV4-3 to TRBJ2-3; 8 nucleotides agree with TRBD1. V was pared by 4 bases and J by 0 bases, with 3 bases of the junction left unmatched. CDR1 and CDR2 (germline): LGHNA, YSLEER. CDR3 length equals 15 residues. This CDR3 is CASSPGQGSTDTQYF. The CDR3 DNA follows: TGCGCCAGCAGCCCCGGACAGGGCAGCACAGATACGCAGTATTTT.

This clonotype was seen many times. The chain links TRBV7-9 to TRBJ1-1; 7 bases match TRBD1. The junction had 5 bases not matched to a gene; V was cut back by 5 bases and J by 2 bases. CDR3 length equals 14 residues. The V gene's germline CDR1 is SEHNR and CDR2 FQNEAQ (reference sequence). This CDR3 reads CASSLRQGNTEAFF. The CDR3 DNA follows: TGTGCCAGCAGCCTCCGACAGGGCAACACTGAAGCTTTCTTT.

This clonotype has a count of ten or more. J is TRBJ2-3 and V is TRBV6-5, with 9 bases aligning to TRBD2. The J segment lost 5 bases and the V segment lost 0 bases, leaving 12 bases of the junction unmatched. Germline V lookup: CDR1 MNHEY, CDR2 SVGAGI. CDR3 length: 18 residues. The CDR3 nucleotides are TGTGCCAGCAGTTACTCGTCGTCTAGCGGGGCCCGGGGAGATACGCAGTATTTT. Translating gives CASSYSSSSGARGDTQYF.

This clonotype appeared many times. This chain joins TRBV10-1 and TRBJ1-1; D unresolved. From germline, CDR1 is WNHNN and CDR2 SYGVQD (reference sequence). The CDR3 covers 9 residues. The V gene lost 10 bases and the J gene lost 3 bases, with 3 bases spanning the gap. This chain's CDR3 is CATDTEAFF. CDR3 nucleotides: TGCGCCACGGACACTGAAGCTTTCTTT.